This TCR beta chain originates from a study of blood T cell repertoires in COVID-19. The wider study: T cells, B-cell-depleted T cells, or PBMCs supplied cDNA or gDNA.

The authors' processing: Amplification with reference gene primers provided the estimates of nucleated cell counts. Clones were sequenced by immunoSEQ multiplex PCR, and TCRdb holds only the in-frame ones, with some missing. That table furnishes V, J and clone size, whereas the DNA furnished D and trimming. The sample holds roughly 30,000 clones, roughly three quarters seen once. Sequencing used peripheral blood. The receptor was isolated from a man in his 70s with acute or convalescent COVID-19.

CDR3 loop: CASSRTGEGYTF. In nucleotides, the CDR3 is TGTGCCAGCAGTCGGACAGGGGAGGGCTACACCTTC. The gene calls are TRBV12-3 or TRBV12-4 and TRBJ1-2; 9 bases match TRBD1. The CDR3 runs to 12 residues. The ends lost 5 bases at V and 8 bases at J; junction bases unmatched: 3.